The T cell receptor beta chain described here comes from a study of preoperative IRX-2 immunotherapy in early breast cancer. The treatment is: preoperative locoregional IRX-2 cytokine immunotherapy. Preoperative locoregional IRX-2 cytokine immunotherapy was tested in the phase Ib source study. TCRdb keeps only in-frame clones here, not all; method: immunoSEQ multiplex PCR. The data hold around 30,000 clones, with just under 80% observed a single time. This TCR was recovered from a human donor with breast cancer. The source was lymph node tissue, collected before IRX-2 immunotherapy.

The CDR3 region is CAWKTDRRSYEQYF. CDR3 bases: TGTGCCTGGAAGACCGACCGCCGCTCCTACGAGCAGTACTTC. The chain is built from TRBV30 and TRBJ2-7; D remains unclear. Germline values: CDR1 GTSNPN, CDR2 SVGIG (reference sequence). Trimming took off 4 bases at V and 0 bases at J, with 13 bases between the two ends. This CDR3 has 14 residues.